This passage covers 5 T cell receptor beta chains from one sample sequenced in a study of OX40 agonist ivuxolimab in advanced cancers. Using immunoSEQ multiplex PCR, the repertoire was profiled, and TCRdb retains in-frame clones only, with some absent. The repertoire holds approximately 68,000 clones, with 92% as singletons. Specimen: CD4+ or CD8+ T cells sorted from blood, collected in a trial of the OX40 agonist ivuxolimab. These receptors were taken from an adult with an advanced solid tumor such as melanoma, head and neck, liver or kidney cancer.

The chain carries TRBV4-2 and TRBJ2-7; maybe TRBD2 (6 bases). The CDR3 covers 16 residues. Per germline, CDR1 LGHNA and CDR2 YNFKEQ. Trimming cost V 0 bases and J 5 bases, with 17 bases left between them. Here the CDR3 DNA reads TGTGCCAGCAGCCAAGATCCAGCGGGTGAAACCCACGAGCAGTACTTC. Protein product: CASSQDPAGETHEQYF.

V is TRBV11-2 and J is TRBJ1-3; D not resolved. Germline V gene sequence: CDR1 SGHAT, CDR2 FQNNGV. The V end lost 2 bases, the J end lost 0 bases, and 5 bases lay between the germline ends. The CDR3 runs 14 residues. The CDR3 spells CASSLTYSGNTIYF. In DNA, the CDR3 is TGTGCCAGCAGCTTAACCTACTCTGGAAACACCATATATTTT.

V and J are TRBV4-1 and TRBJ2-1; 7 bases map to TRBD1. The CDR3 covers 15 residues. After removal of 4 bases from V and 8 bases from J, the junction contained 11 bases not matched to a gene. The germline CDR1 and CDR2 sequences are MGHRA and YSYEKL. CDR3: CASSLQTGAGDEQFF. The DNA for the CDR3 is TGCGCCAGCAGCCTACAAACAGGGGCCGGGGATGAGCAGTTCTTC.

The CDR3 spells CASSIAFGNEQFF. In DNA form, the CDR3 reads TGTGCCAGTAGTATAGCTTTCGGTAATGAGCAGTTCTTC. V and J are TRBV19 and TRBJ2-1; D gene ambiguous. The CDR3 covers 13 residues. With 1 base removed from V and 7 bases from J, the gap between germline ends came to 8 bases. CDR1 and CDR2 (germline): LNHDA, SQIVND (reference sequence).

The genes are TRBV6-5 and TRBJ2-1; D is ambiguous. Germline-derived CDR1 and CDR2 are MNHEY and SVGAGI. The CDR3 runs 15 residues. Trimming shortened V by 0 bases and J by 5 bases, and 11 bases separated the two germline ends. The DNA of the CDR3 is TGTGCCAGCAGTTACTCAGGGCGGAGCGACAATGAGCAGTTCTTC. It translates to CASSYSGRSDNEQFF.